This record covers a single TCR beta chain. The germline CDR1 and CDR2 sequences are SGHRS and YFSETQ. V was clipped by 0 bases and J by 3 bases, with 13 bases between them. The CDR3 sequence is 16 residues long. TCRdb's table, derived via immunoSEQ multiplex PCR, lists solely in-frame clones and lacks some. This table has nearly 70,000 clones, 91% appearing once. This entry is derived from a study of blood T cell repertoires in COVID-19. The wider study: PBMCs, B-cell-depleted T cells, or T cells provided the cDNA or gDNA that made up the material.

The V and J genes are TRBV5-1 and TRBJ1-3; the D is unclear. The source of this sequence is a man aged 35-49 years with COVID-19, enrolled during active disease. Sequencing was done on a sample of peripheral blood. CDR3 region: CASSLAGPGYGNTIYF. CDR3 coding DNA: TGCGCCAGCAGCTTGGCCGGGCCGGGGTATGGAAACACCATATATTTT. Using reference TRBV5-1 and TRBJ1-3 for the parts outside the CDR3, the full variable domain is KAGVTQTPRYLIKTRGQQVTLSCSPISGHRSVSWYQQTPGQGLQFLFEYFSETQRNKGNFPGRFSGRQFSNSRSEMNVSTLELGDSALYLCASSLAGPGYGNTIYFGEGSWLTVV.